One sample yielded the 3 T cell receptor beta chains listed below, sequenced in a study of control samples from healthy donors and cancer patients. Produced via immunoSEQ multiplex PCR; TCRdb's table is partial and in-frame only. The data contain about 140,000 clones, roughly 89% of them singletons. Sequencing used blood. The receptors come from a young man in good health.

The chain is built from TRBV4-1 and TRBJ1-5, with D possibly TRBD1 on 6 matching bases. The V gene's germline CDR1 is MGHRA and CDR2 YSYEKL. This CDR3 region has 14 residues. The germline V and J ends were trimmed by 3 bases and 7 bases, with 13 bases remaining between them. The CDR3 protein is CASSQVQGRQPQHF. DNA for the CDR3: TGCGCCAGCAGCCAGGTACAGGGTAGGCAGCCCCAGCATTTT.

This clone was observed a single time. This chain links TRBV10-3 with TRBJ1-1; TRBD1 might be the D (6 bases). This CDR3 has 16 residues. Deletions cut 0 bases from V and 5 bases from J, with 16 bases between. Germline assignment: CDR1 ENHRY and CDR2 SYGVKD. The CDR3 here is CAISESGWGAGTEAFF. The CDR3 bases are TGTGCCATCAGTGAGTCTGGTTGGGGGGCGGGTACTGAAGCTTTCTTT.

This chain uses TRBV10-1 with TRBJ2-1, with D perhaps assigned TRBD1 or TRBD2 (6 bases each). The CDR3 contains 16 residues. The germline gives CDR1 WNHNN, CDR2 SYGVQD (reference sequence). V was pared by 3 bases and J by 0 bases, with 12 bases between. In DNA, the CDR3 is TGCGCCAGCAGTGATTCCGGGGGCGTCTCCTACAATGAGCAGTTCTTC. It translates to CASSDSGGVSYNEQFF.